Presented here are 22 T cell receptor beta chains from one specimen sequenced in a study of siplizumab effects on memory and regulatory T cells. Data came from immunoSEQ multiplex PCR; TCRdb stores just in-frame clones and leaves some out. Among about 94,000 clones listed, approximately 95% were seen once. Material: non-Treg CD4+ T cells sorted from blood. The receptors were sampled from a human donor in good health.

This chain uses TRBV7-2 with TRBJ2-5; the D call may be TRBD1 or TRBD2 (5 bases each). The CDR3 totals 12 residues. Germline V gives CDR1 SGHTA, CDR2 FQGNSA. Trimming took off 5 bases at V and 8 bases at J, with 12 bases between the two ends. CDR3 sequence reads: CASSGTAVTQYF. CDR3 nucleotide sequence: TGTGCCAGCAGCGGGACGGCCGTAACCCAGTACTTC.

This chain links TRBV2 with TRBJ2-7; the match to TRBD1 covers 10 bases. Trimming removed 6 bases from V and 0 bases from J; junction bases left unmatched: 2. This CDR3 has 14 residues. The germline CDR1 and CDR2 sequences are SNHLY and FYNNEI. The CDR3 here is CASRGQGSSYEQYF. CDR3 nucleotide sequence: TGTGCCAGCAGGGGACAGGGGTCCTCCTACGAGCAGTACTTC.

This chain connects TRBV5-1 to TRBJ2-3; no reliable D call. Per the germline V gene, CDR1 is SGHRS and CDR2 is YFSETQ. The CDR3 runs 14 residues. Trimming left V 4 bases short and J 1 base short, with 10 bases between. The CDR3 sequence is CASSGEPGTDTQYF. In DNA, the CDR3 is TGCGCCAGCAGCGGCGAGCCGGGCACAGATACGCAGTATTTT.

The chain recombines TRBV29-1 with TRBJ2-3, with D maybe TRBD1 (6 bases). The germline gives CDR1 SQVTM, CDR2 ANQGSEA. The CDR3 has 13 residues. V lost 7 bases, J lost 0 bases, and 11 bases lay in between. The CDR3 reads CSGRTDSTDTQYF. Written as DNA, the CDR3 is TGCAGCGGCCGGACAGACAGCACAGATACGCAGTATTTT.

This clone has a handful of counts. V usage is TRBV30 and J usage is TRBJ1-4, with 10 bases fitting TRBD1. Germline CDR1 GTSNPN, CDR2 SVGIG (reference sequence). V shed 2 bases and J 8 bases; nucleotides not matched to a gene: 8. CDR3 size: 15 residues. Written as DNA, the CDR3 is TGTGCCTGGAGTTATTGGGACAGGGGACAGGAAAAACTGTTTTTT. The encoded protein is CAWSYWDRGQEKLFF.

The gene calls are TRBV11-2 and TRBJ2-3; 9 bases are a match to TRBD2. CDR3 length: 16 residues. The V gene's germline CDR1 is SGHAT and CDR2 FQNNGV. V lost 4 bases, J lost 0 bases, and 5 bases stayed unmatched. The CDR3 DNA follows: TGTGCCAGCAGCTCCCTAGCGGGGAGGAGCACAGATACGCAGTATTTT. This sequence encodes CASSSLAGRSTDTQYF.

Concerning this clone: Other DNA sequences of this sample code for an identical CDR3. V is TRBV18 and J is TRBJ2-6; no definite D call. There are 13 residues in the CDR3. Trimming stripped 4 bases from V and 1 base from J, with 2 bases between. The germline V gene has CDR1 KGHSH and CDR2 LQKENI. This CDR3 is CASSLSGANVLTF. In DNA form, the CDR3 reads TGTGCCAGCTCACTATCTGGGGCCAACGTCCTGACTTTC.

The V gene is TRBV5-1, the J gene TRBJ1-1; D remains ambiguous. The germline V gene encodes CDR1 SGHRS and CDR2 YFSETQ. V dropped 8 bases and J dropped 2 bases, with 13 bases sitting between them. CDR3 length: 13 amino acids. The CDR3 protein is CASQTSINTEAFF. CDR3 sequence (DNA): TGCGCCAGTCAGACGAGTATCAACACTGAAGCTTTCTTT.

The V gene is TRBV2, the J gene TRBJ2-1, with 14 nucleotides matching TRBD2. The CDR3 covers 14 residues. In germline, CDR1 is SNHLY, CDR2 FYNNEI. V lost 3 bases, J lost 10 bases, and 2 bases stayed unmatched. The DNA for the CDR3 is TGTGCCAGCAGTGAGGGACTAGCGGGAGTAGAGCAGTTCTTC. Amino acids: CASSEGLAGVEQFF.

The rearrangement links TRBV6-6 to TRBJ2-7; unclear D gene. There are 13 residues in the CDR3. Germline V gene sequence: CDR1 MNHNY, CDR2 SVGAGI (reference sequence). V lost 0 bases and J 4 bases, leaving 7 bases between the germline ends. The CDR3 nucleotides are TGTGCCAGCAGTTACTCGCAGCAATACGAGCAGTACTTC. Protein product: CASSYSQQYEQYF.

V is TRBV4-1 and J is TRBJ2-2; D gene unclear. The CDR3 is 13 residues long. The V end was cut by 0 bases, the J end by 5 bases, with 4 bases between. The germline V gene has CDR1 MGHRA and CDR2 YSYEKL. The CDR3 region has the DNA TGCGCCAGCAGCCAAGAGAGAACCGGGGAGCTGTTTTTT. This sequence encodes CASSQERTGELFF.

The J gene is TRBJ2-3, the V gene TRBV5-4, with 7 bases that match TRBD2. The trim removed 0 bases at V and 0 bases at J, leaving 1 base unmatched. CDR3 length: 15 amino acids. Germline CDR1 is SGHNT and CDR2 is YYREEE (reference sequence). The CDR3 here is CASSLVRGSTDTQYF. The DNA for the CDR3 is TGTGCCAGCAGCTTGGTGCGGGGGAGCACAGATACGCAGTATTTT.

The V call is TRBV13, the J call TRBJ2-7, with a weak D call TRBD1 (6 bases). CDR1 and CDR2 (germline): PRHDT, FYEKMQ (reference sequence). This CDR3 is built from 12 residues. V dropped 4 bases and J dropped 4 bases, with 8 bases sitting between them. CDR3 sequence (DNA): TGTGCCAGCAGCTCACAGGGTTACGAGCAGTACTTC. Its translation is CASSSQGYEQYF. The variable domain in full, with the rest retrieved from reference TRBV13 and TRBJ2-7, is AAGVIQSPRHLIKEKRETATLKCYPIPRHDTVYWYQQGPGQDPQFLISFYEKMQSDKGSIPDRFSAQQFSDYHSELNMSSLELGDSALYFCASSSQGYEQYFGPGTRLTVT.

The V call is TRBV5-1, the J call TRBJ2-7, with 7 bases identical to TRBD1. This CDR3 spans 14 amino acids. CDR1 SGHRS and CDR2 YFSETQ come from the germline V gene. J was trimmed by 2 bases and V by 0 bases; bases with no gene match: 2. CDR3 bases: TGCGCCAGCAGCTTGGGGGACAGACCCTACGAGCAGTACTTC. Protein sequence: CASSLGDRPYEQYF.

This chain joins TRBV25-1 and TRBJ2-5; TRBD2 agrees at 13 bases. J lost 0 bases, V lost 7 bases, and 5 bases had no gene match. CDR3 length equals 16 residues. CDR1 MGHDK and CDR2 SYGVNS come from the germline V gene. CDR3 DNA: TGTGCCAGCACCCGGACTAGCGGGGGACACCAAGAGACCCAGTACTTC. This sequence encodes CASTRTSGGHQETQYF.

V and J are TRBV7-8 and TRBJ2-2, with D possibly matching TRBD1 (7 bases). Trimming left V 8 bases short and J 6 bases short, with 19 bases between. The length of the CDR3 is 15 residues. Germline CDR1 SGHVS, CDR2 FQNEAQ. The CDR3 DNA sequence: TGTGCCAGCCAGGGTCAGGGGGGTGTGGCCGGGGAGCTGTTTTTT. Translated, it gives CASQGQGGVAGELFF.

The chain links TRBV15 to TRBJ1-3, with D unclear. The V and J ends lost 0 bases and 2 bases respectively, with 11 bases between them. The CDR3 has 16 amino acids. CDR1 and CDR2 (germline): LNHNV, YYDKDF (reference sequence). CDR3 in amino acids: CATSREPRITGNTIYF. The CDR3 region has the DNA TGTGCCACCAGCAGAGAACCTCGAATAACTGGAAACACCATATATTTT.

The V call is TRBV10-1, the J call TRBJ2-1, with no clear D. V was clipped by 0 bases and J by 3 bases, with 9 bases between them. Germline CDR1 reads WNHNN; CDR2 reads SYGVQD (reference sequence). CDR3 length equals 15 residues. CDR3 residues: CASSESEGNYNEQFF. The DNA for the CDR3 is TGCGCCAGCAGTGAGTCTGAAGGGAACTACAATGAGCAGTTCTTC.

This clone appeared once. The gene calls are TRBV18 and TRBJ1-5; TRBD1 aligns across 7 bases. The V segment lost 4 bases and the J segment 6 bases; nucleotides outside the gene matches: 9. The CDR3 consists of 15 residues. CDR1 KGHSH and CDR2 LQKENI come from the germline V gene. CDR3: CASSRNPGGGQPQHF. Written as DNA, the CDR3 is TGTGCCAGCTCACGTAATCCAGGGGGGGGTCAGCCCCAGCATTTT.

This clone was seen a single time. The chain joins TRBV11-3 to TRBJ1-1, with TRBD1 identical over 10 bases. This CDR3 is built from 15 residues. Germline CDR1 is SGHNT and CDR2 is YENEEA. The junction had 4 bases not matched to a gene; V was cut back by 1 base and J by 5 bases. This CDR3 is CASSLGVDRGTEAFF. The CDR3 DNA reads TGTGCCAGCAGCTTAGGGGTGGACAGGGGGACTGAAGCTTTCTTT.

The CDR3 nucleotides are TGTGCCAGCAGCGTAGGCTGGACAGCAACCTACGAGCAGTACTTC. Protein product: CASSVGWTATYEQYF. The chain has TRBV9 and TRBJ2-7; perhaps TRBD1 as D (6 bases). Per the germline V gene, CDR1 is SGDLS and CDR2 is YYNGEE. The CDR3 extends over 15 amino acids. Trimming left V 0 bases short and J 2 bases short, with 12 bases between.

The chain employs TRBV6-1 and TRBJ1-3; perhaps TRBD1 as D (6 bases). The ends were cut back, 4 bases at V and 4 bases at J, with 14 bases in the middle. Germline CDR1 is MNHNS and CDR2 is SASEGT. This CDR3 contains 15 residues. Here the CDR3 DNA reads TGTGCCAGCAGTGTTACAGGGCCGAGGGGAAACACCATATATTTT. Protein: CASSVTGPRGNTIYF.